Following are 20 T cell receptor beta chains from one sample sequenced in a study of shared clonotypes between healthy human individuals. Measured with immunoSEQ multiplex PCR; TCRdb has only the in-frame clones, and not every one. The table includes 100,000 to 120,000 clones, about 63% detected once. The sample taken for sequencing was memory CD8+ T cells sorted from blood. This sample's subset: CD45RO+ cells pooled with CCR7-negative TemRA cells. Receptor source: a woman aged 30 to 39 in good health.

The CDR3 bases are TGTGCCAGCAGCGTATTAACAGGGATCGCGTTAGACACTGAAGCTTTCTTT. Amino acids: CASSVLTGIALDTEAFF. The chain recombines TRBV7-9 with TRBJ1-1; D is perhaps TRBD1 (6 bases). The germline CDR1 and CDR2 sequences are SEHNR and FQNEAQ (reference sequence). The CDR3 has 17 amino acids. Trimming left V 5 bases short and J 3 bases short, with 22 bases between. Based on the CDR3 plus reference TRBV7-9 and TRBJ1-1, the full variable domain is DTGVSQNPRHKITKRGQNVTFRCDPISEHNRLYWYRQTLGQGPEFLTYFQNEAQLEKSRLLSDRFSAERPKGSFSTLEIQRTEQGDSAMYLCASSVLTGIALDTEAFFGQGTRLTVV.

This chain links TRBV11-3 with TRBJ2-7; 7 nucleotides agree with TRBD1. V trimming: 5 bases; J trimming: 0 bases; junction bases outside the gene matches: 4. There are 14 residues in the CDR3. Germline V gene lookup returns CDR1 SGHNT and CDR2 YENEEA. The CDR3 protein is CASSQDRSSYEQYF. The CDR3, as DNA: TGTGCCAGCAGCCAGGACAGGAGCTCCTACGAGCAGTACTTC.

The chain is built from TRBV7-9 and TRBJ2-7, with D maybe TRBD2 (6 bases). CDR1 and CDR2 (germline): SEHNR, FQNEAQ (reference sequence). V shed 4 bases and J shed 0 bases, with 13 bases lying between them. The length of the CDR3 is 15 residues. The CDR3 loop is CASSSPAGSSYEQYF. In DNA form, the CDR3 reads TGTGCCAGCAGCTCACCCGCGGGAAGCTCCTACGAGCAGTACTTC.

V usage is TRBV10-3 and J usage is TRBJ2-3, with unresolved D. This CDR3 spans 13 amino acids. The V end lost 7 bases, the J end lost 3 bases, and 11 bases lay between the germline ends. Germline CDR1 and CDR2: ENHRY and SYGVKD. The CDR3 here is CAIMGLGTDTQYF. The CDR3 DNA sequence: TGTGCCATCATGGGATTGGGGACAGATACGCAGTATTTT.

The rearrangement uses TRBV7-2 and TRBJ1-1; D is ambiguous. V lost 3 bases to trimming and J lost 11 bases, with 13 bases between them. Germline values: CDR1 SGHTA, CDR2 FQGNSA. The CDR3 loop spans 12 amino acids. CDR3 coding DNA: TGTGCCAGCAGCTTTCACTCTAGGGATGCTTTCTTT. Protein product: CASSFHSRDAFF. Complete variable domain (other parts from reference TRBV7-2 and TRBJ1-1): GAGVSQSPSNKVTEKGKDVELRCDPISGHTALYWYRQSLGQGLEFLIYFQGNSAPDKSGLPSDRFSAERTGGSVSTLTIQRTQQEDSAVYLCASSFHSRDAFFGQGTRLTVV.

The chain is built from TRBV7-9 and TRBJ1-3; unclear D gene. Germline V gene data show CDR1 as SEHNR and CDR2 as FQNEAQ (reference sequence). V lost 5 bases and J lost 3, with 14 bases in between. This CDR3 has 15 residues. CDR3 sequence (DNA): TGTGCCAGCAGCCTAGGAGAAGGCGTTGGAAACACCATATATTTT. Translating it yields CASSLGEGVGNTIYF.

The chain recombines TRBV28 with TRBJ2-7, with a tentative D call TRBD1 (5 bases). The CDR3 runs 13 residues. Germline V lookup: CDR1 MDHEN, CDR2 SYDVKM. V shed 4 bases and J shed 1 base, with 8 bases lying between them. The CDR3 region is CASSSGHSYEQYF. CDR3 nucleotides: TGTGCCAGCAGTTCTGGACATTCCTACGAGCAGTACTTC.

The CDR3 coding sequence is TGTGCCAGCAGTGGCAGGGGGCTGGGGCAAGAGACCCAGTACTTC. As protein: CASSGRGLGQETQYF. The genes are TRBV25-1 and TRBJ2-5; 8 positions match TRBD1. The CDR3 extends over 15 amino acids. The trim removed 4 bases at V and 2 bases at J, leaving 6 bases unmatched. Germline lookup yields CDR1 MGHDK and CDR2 SYGVNS.

This clone was found many times. This chain links TRBV7-9 with TRBJ2-3; 8 nucleotides match TRBD1. Germline values: CDR1 SEHNR, CDR2 FQNEAQ (reference sequence). After removal of 1 base from V and 2 bases from J, the junction contained 5 bases not matched to a gene. CDR3 length: 16 residues. The CDR3 reads CASSLVQGVHTDTQYF. In nucleotides, the CDR3 is TGTGCCAGCAGCTTAGTACAGGGGGTCCACACAGATACGCAGTATTTT.

The chain couples TRBV28 to TRBJ2-1; tentatively, D is TRBD1 or TRBD2 (5 bases each). The CDR3 covers 17 residues. Trimming shortened V by 6 bases and J by 0 bases, and 18 bases separated the two germline ends. The germline CDR1 and CDR2 sequences are MDHEN and SYDVKM. CDR3 coding DNA: TGTGCCAGCAGCCTCCTGGGGACCAAACGCTCCTACAATGAGCAGTTCTTC. Encoded protein: CASSLLGTKRSYNEQFF.

The chain recombines TRBV18 with TRBJ1-4, with 8 bases lining up with TRBD1. The CDR3 is 14 amino acids. Losses at the gene ends were 2 bases for V and 7 bases for J; bases not matched to a gene: 3. The germline gives CDR1 KGHSH, CDR2 LQKENI. DNA of the CDR3: TGTGCCAGCTCACCAGGACAGGGTACTGAAAAACTGTTTTTT. Translating it yields CASSPGQGTEKLFF.

The V call is TRBV28, the J call TRBJ1-4; D is unresolved. Between the trimmed V and J ends, which lost 7 bases and 7 bases, there was a span of 16 bases. The CDR3 has 14 residues. Germline loops: CDR1 MDHEN, CDR2 SYDVKM. Written as DNA, the CDR3 is TGTGCCAGCACCTCGGATCTAACAGCTGAAAAACTGTTTTTT. The encoded protein is CASTSDLTAEKLFF. Drawing the rest from reference TRBV28 and TRBJ1-4, the complete variable domain is DVKVTQSSRYLVKRTGEKVFLECVQDMDHENMFWYRQDPGLGLRLIYFSYDVKMKEKGDIPEGYSVSREKKERFSLILESASTNQTSMYLCASTSDLTAEKLFFGSGTQLSVL.

The chain couples TRBV5-8 to TRBJ1-2; possible D gene TRBD1, 5 bases. Trimming pared 0 bases from V and 7 bases from J, leaving 22 bases between. The germline V gene has CDR1 SGHTS and CDR2 YDEGEE. This CDR3 is 17 amino acids long. This chain's CDR3 is CASSLGWFWGDSAGYTF. The CDR3 DNA sequence: TGTGCCAGCAGCTTGGGGTGGTTTTGGGGCGATTCGGCTGGCTACACCTTC.

As for this clone: This is likely an artifact of a read error, given a far larger clone one base away. Other DNA sequences in the same sample also yield this CDR3. The chain has TRBV28 and TRBJ2-6; possible D gene TRBD1, 6 bases. This CDR3 has 18 residues. Germline V gene lookup returns CDR1 MDHEN and CDR2 SYDVKM. The CDR3 loop reads CASRLRTASSSGANVLTF. The CDR3 bases are TGTGCCAGCAGACTAAGGACAGCATCATCTTCTGGGGCCAACGTCCTAACTTTC.

The chain links TRBV19 to TRBJ2-3; D possibly corresponds to TRBD1 (5 bases). The CDR3 totals 17 residues. V was pared by 5 bases and J by 4 bases, with 22 bases between. Germline CDR1 LNHDA, CDR2 SQIVND (reference sequence). The chain's CDR3 is CASSLDTPSVGPDTQYF. Here the CDR3 DNA reads TGTGCCAGTAGTTTGGACACCCCGTCGGTCGGTCCAGATACGCAGTATTTT.

As to this clone: The sample carries other DNA sequences with the same CDR3. V usage is TRBV6-5 and J usage is TRBJ2-7, with D tentatively TRBD1 (5 bases). The CDR3 has 12 residues. V lost 5 bases and J 2 bases, leaving 7 bases between the germline ends. Germline V gene sequence: CDR1 MNHEY, CDR2 SVGAGI. The CDR3 nucleotides read TGTGCCAGCAGTCCAGGGACCTACGAGCAGTACTTC. As protein: CASSPGTYEQYF.

This CDR3 reads CASSLGVTFEAFF. CDR3 nucleotides: TGTGCCAGCAGCTTAGGGGTCACCTTTGAAGCTTTCTTT. The V and J genes are TRBV7-6 and TRBJ1-1; D remains ambiguous. The CDR3 has 13 amino acids. Germline lookup yields CDR1 SGHVS and CDR2 FNYEAQ. The V end was cut by 1 base, the J end by 7 bases, with 10 bases between.

The table lists this clone with a few counts. The CDR3 region has the DNA TGTGCCAGCAGCTTAGCTCCAGGGGGCGGCGATGGCTACACCTTC. Amino acids: CASSLAPGGGDGYTF. V gene TRBV11-2 combines with J gene TRBJ1-2, with 8 bases aligning to TRBD1. Germline loops: CDR1 SGHAT, CDR2 FQNNGV. The CDR3 runs to 15 residues. The trim removed 1 base at V and 6 bases at J, leaving 7 bases unmatched.

V is TRBV11-2 and J is TRBJ1-2, with D possibly TRBD1 on 5 matching bases. The CDR3 sequence is 13 residues long. Germline loops: CDR1 SGHAT, CDR2 FQNNGV. Deletions cut 1 base from V and 4 bases from J, with 7 bases between. In nucleotides, the CDR3 is TGTGCCAGCAGCTTAGGTGGGGGCTATGGCTACACCTTC. Translation: CASSLGGGYGYTF.

This rearrangement joins TRBV2 to TRBJ2-3, with D unresolved. The CDR3 extends over 19 amino acids. Germline V gene data show CDR1 as SNHLY and CDR2 as FYNNEI. V was cut by 2 bases and J by 1 base, with 22 bases left in between. The CDR3: CASSEPDLPGVYGTDTQYF. For the CDR3, the DNA is TGTGCCAGCAGTGAACCGGACCTCCCCGGCGTCTATGGCACAGATACGCAGTATTTT.